A single sample is the source of the 16 T cell receptor beta chains below, sequenced in a study of T cell responses to AZD1222 COVID-19 vaccine. Using immunoSEQ multiplex PCR, the repertoire was profiled, and TCRdb retains in-frame clones only, with some absent. This table holds 180,000 or so clones, around 93% found once. The input for sequencing was peripheral blood, taken 28 days after the second AZD1222 dose. The receptor source for this set is an adult who received the AZD1222 COVID-19 vaccine.

This chain uses TRBV24-1 with TRBJ2-1; 9 bases are a match to TRBD2. V trimming: 7 bases; J trimming: 12 bases; junction bases outside the gene matches: 12. Germline assignment: CDR1 KGHDR and CDR2 SFDVKD. The CDR3 is 14 amino acids. CDR3 loop: CATSPGLAETRQFF. CDR3 nucleotides: TGTGCCACCAGCCCGGGACTAGCCGAGACAAGGCAGTTCTTC.

Only one count was recorded for this clone. The CDR3 bases are TGTGCCAGCAGCCCGATAGGAGGGGACACTGAAGCTTTCTTT. This translates into CASSPIGGDTEAFF. This rearrangement joins TRBV3-1 (or the pseudogene TRBV3-2) to TRBJ1-1, with D possibly TRBD1 on 5 matching bases. Trimming cost V 4 bases and J 3 bases, with 12 bases left between them. CDR3 length equals 14 residues. The germline V gene has CDR1 LGHDT and CDR2 YNNKEL (reference sequence).

The chain uses TRBV30 and TRBJ2-1; D remains ambiguous. V lost 2 bases to trimming and J lost 8 bases, with 7 bases between them. This CDR3 is built from 11 residues. In germline, CDR1 is GTSNPN, CDR2 SVGIG (reference sequence). CDR3 sequence: CAWSSMDEQFF. CDR3 nucleotide sequence: TGTGCCTGGAGTAGTATGGATGAGCAGTTCTTC.

In DNA form, the CDR3 reads TGTGCCAGTACCCCCCGGTTTTTAGACACTGAAGCTTTCTTT. This translates into CASTPRFLDTEAFF. This chain connects TRBV19 to TRBJ1-1; D gene unclear. The CDR3 runs to 14 residues. V lost 7 bases and J 3 bases, leaving 15 bases between the germline ends. Germline V CDR1 and CDR2: LNHDA, SQIVND (reference sequence).

The genes are TRBV9 and TRBJ1-2, with 10 positions matching TRBD1. This CDR3 is built from 15 residues. The V gene's germline CDR1 is SGDLS and CDR2 YYNGEE. J gave up 2 bases and V 4 bases, and 5 bases lay outside the gene matches. CDR3 loop: CASSRQGAGNYGYTF. CDR3 coding DNA: TGTGCCAGCAGCCGACAGGGGGCTGGGAACTATGGCTACACCTTC.

The chain is built from TRBV6-5 and TRBJ1-2; 12 nucleotides line up with TRBD1. V shed 5 bases, J shed 6 bases, and the junction held 7 bases outside the gene matches. The CDR3 has 15 amino acids. Germline values: CDR1 MNHEY, CDR2 SVGAGI. The CDR3 region has the DNA TGTGCCAGCAGTCTTACCGGGACAGGGGGCAATGGCTACACCTTC. It yields the protein CASSLTGTGGNGYTF.

The genes are TRBV28 and TRBJ1-6; D ambiguous. The CDR3 covers 14 residues. Germline V gene data show CDR1 as MDHEN and CDR2 as SYDVKM. V was cut by 4 bases and J by 7 bases, with 11 bases left in between. The CDR3 here is CASSSAGKNSPLHF. As DNA, the CDR3 is TGTGCCAGCAGTTCGGCCGGTAAGAATTCACCCCTCCACTTT.

This chain joins TRBV19 and TRBJ1-5; D possibly corresponds to TRBD1 (6 bases). The CDR3 is 15 amino acids. Germline V gene data show CDR1 as LNHDA and CDR2 as SQIVND (reference sequence). Trimming pared 4 bases from V and 7 bases from J, leaving 17 bases between. CDR3 protein: CASSTSWGAQQPQHF. CDR3 in DNA: TGTGCCAGTAGTACCTCCTGGGGGGCGCAGCAGCCCCAGCATTTT.

V is TRBV19 and J is TRBJ2-7; 12 nucleotides match TRBD2. The CDR3 consists of 19 residues. The V segment lost 4 bases and the J segment 13 bases; nucleotides outside the gene matches: 26. The V gene's germline CDR1 is LNHDA and CDR2 SQIVND (reference sequence). The CDR3 here is CASSTHPRPSSGGGLSLYF. In DNA, the CDR3 is TGTGCCAGTAGTACTCACCCTAGACCCTCTAGCGGGGGGGGCCTCTCCCTTTACTTC.

The J gene is TRBJ1-2, the V gene TRBV9, with D tentatively TRBD1 (6 bases). Germline CDR1 reads SGDLS; CDR2 reads YYNGEE. V was cut by 4 bases and J by 6 bases, with 10 bases left in between. CDR3 length: 12 residues. CDR3 sequence: CASSPGAHGYTF. CDR3 DNA: TGTGCCAGCAGCCCAGGGGCACATGGCTACACCTTC.

This clone turned up a few times. The chain carries TRBV4-1 and TRBJ1-6; 8 bases map to TRBD1. The length of the CDR3 is 15 residues. Germline trimming cut 3 bases from V and 6 bases from J; bases unmatched to any gene: 4. The germline V gene has CDR1 MGHRA and CDR2 YSYEKL. The CDR3: CASSQQGAGNSPLHF. As DNA, the CDR3 is TGCGCCAGCAGCCAGCAGGGGGCAGGTAATTCACCCCTCCACTTT.

The chain links TRBV25-1 to TRBJ1-3, with a possible D match to TRBD1 (5 bases). This CDR3 region has 15 residues. Germline V gene sequence: CDR1 MGHDK, CDR2 SYGVNS. V was trimmed by 1 base and J by 2 bases, leaving 9 bases between them. The CDR3 loop reads CASSESRVAGNTIYF. CDR3 in DNA: TGTGCCAGCAGTGAATCCAGGGTGGCTGGAAACACCATATATTTT.

The chain uses TRBV19 and TRBJ2-1; 9 bases agree with TRBD2. The CDR3 runs 15 residues. The V segment lost 5 bases and the J segment 7 bases; nucleotides outside the gene matches: 9. Germline assignment: CDR1 LNHDA and CDR2 SQIVND (reference sequence). The CDR3 protein is CASSGSGGGENEQFF. CDR3 in DNA: TGTGCCAGTAGTGGCAGTGGCGGGGGGGAAAATGAGCAGTTCTTC. The full variable domain, its missing parts supplied by reference TRBV19 and TRBJ2-1, is DGGITQSPKYLFRKEGQNVTLSCEQNLNHDAMYWYRQDPGQGLRLIYYSQIVNDFQKGDIAEGYSVSREKKESFPLTVTSAQKNPTAFYLCASSGSGGGENEQFFGPGTRLTVL.

The chain is built from TRBV25-1 and TRBJ2-7, with D maybe TRBD2 (5 bases). Germline CDR1 is MGHDK and CDR2 is SYGVNS. This CDR3 contains 13 residues. The V end was cut by 2 bases, the J end by 6 bases, with 11 bases between. As DNA, the CDR3 is TGTGCCAGCAGTGAAACCGGACTTACCGAGCAGTACTTC. Translation gives CASSETGLTEQYF.

The chain has TRBV2 and TRBJ2-2; D gene unclear. The V and J ends lost 2 bases and 0 bases respectively, with 10 bases between them. Germline V gene data show CDR1 as SNHLY and CDR2 as FYNNEI. The CDR3 sequence is 16 residues long. The CDR3 spells CASSELHYANTGELFF. The CDR3 region has the DNA TGTGCCAGCAGTGAATTGCACTACGCGAACACCGGGGAGCTGTTTTTT.

A word on this clone: This same CDR3 is encoded by further DNA sequences in the sample. V usage is TRBV29-1 and J usage is TRBJ1-5; weak D call: TRBD1 (5 bases). The germline gives CDR1 SQVTM, CDR2 ANQGSEA. CDR3 length: 13 amino acids. The V and J ends lost 6 bases and 2 bases respectively, with 11 bases between them. CDR3 coding DNA: TGCAGCGTGGCCGGAGGGGGCAATCAGCCCCAGCATTTT. It yields the protein CSVAGGGNQPQHF.